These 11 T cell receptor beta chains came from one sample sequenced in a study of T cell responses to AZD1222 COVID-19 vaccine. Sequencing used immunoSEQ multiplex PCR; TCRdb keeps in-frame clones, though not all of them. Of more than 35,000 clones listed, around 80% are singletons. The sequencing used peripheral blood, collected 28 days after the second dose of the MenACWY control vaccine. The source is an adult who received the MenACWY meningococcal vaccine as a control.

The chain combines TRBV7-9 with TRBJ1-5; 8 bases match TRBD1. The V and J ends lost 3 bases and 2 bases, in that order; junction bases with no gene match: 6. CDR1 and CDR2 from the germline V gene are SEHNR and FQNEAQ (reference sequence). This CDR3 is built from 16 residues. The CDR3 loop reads CASSFVSGQGNQPQHF. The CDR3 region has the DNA TGTGCCAGCAGCTTCGTCTCGGGACAGGGCAATCAGCCCCAGCATTTT.

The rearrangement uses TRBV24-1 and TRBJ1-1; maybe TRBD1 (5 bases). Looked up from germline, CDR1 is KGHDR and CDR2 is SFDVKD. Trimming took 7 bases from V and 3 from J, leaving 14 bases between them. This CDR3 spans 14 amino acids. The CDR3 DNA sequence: TGTGCCACCAGCGCGGGGGGGGAGGACACTGAAGCTTTCTTT. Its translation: CATSAGGEDTEAFF.

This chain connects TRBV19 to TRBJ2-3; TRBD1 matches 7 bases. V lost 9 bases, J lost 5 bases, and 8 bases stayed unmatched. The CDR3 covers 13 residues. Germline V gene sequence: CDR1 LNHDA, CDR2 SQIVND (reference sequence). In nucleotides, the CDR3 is TGTGCCAGACTACCGCAGGGGGTAGATACGCAGTATTTT. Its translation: CARLPQGVDTQYF.

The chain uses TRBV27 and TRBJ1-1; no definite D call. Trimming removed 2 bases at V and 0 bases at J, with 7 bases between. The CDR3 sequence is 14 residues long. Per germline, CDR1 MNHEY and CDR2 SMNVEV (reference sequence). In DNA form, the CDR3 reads TGTGCCAGCAGTTTACGACGCTTGAACACTGAAGCTTTCTTT. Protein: CASSLRRLNTEAFF.

For the CDR3, the DNA is TGTGCCAGCAGTTTAAGGGGGCTAGGACTAGCGGGCAACTACGAGCAGTACTTC. Its protein product is CASSLRGLGLAGNYEQYF. This sequence joins TRBV28 and TRBJ2-7, with 11 bases fitting TRBD2. This CDR3 has 18 residues. With V trimmed by 2 bases and J by 3 bases, 12 bases remained unmatched. The germline CDR1 and CDR2 sequences are MDHEN and SYDVKM.

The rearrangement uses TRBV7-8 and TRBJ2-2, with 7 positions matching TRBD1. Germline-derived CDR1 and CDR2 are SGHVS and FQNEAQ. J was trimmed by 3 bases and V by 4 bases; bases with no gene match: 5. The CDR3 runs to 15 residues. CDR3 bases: TGTGCCAGCAGCTCCGGACAGGCCTACACCGGGGAGCTGTTTTTT. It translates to CASSSGQAYTGELFF.

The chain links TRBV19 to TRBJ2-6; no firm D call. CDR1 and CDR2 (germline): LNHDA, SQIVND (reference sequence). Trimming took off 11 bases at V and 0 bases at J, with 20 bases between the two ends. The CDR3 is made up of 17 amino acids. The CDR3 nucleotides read TGTGCCCCCTTTTGGGGTTTTTGCCCCTCTGGGGCCAACGTCCTGACTTTC. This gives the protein CAPFWGFCPSGANVLTF.

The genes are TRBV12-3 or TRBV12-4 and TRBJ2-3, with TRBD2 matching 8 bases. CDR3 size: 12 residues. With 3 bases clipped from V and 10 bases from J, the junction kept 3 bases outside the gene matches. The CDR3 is CASSFAGGAQYF. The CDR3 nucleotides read TGTGCCAGCAGTTTCGCGGGGGGCGCGCAGTATTTT.

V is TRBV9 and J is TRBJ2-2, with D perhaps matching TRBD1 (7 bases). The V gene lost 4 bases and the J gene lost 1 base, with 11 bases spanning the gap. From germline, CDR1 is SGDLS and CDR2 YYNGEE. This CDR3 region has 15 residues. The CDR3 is CASSRQGLNTGELFF. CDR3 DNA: TGTGCCAGCAGCCGACAGGGACTGAACACCGGGGAGCTGTTTTTT.

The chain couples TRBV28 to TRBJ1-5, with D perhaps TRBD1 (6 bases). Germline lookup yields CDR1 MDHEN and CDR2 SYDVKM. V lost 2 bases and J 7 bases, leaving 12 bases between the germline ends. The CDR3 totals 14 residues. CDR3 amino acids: CASSLLQGRQPQHF. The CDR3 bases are TGTGCCAGCAGTTTACTCCAGGGGCGACAGCCCCAGCATTTT.

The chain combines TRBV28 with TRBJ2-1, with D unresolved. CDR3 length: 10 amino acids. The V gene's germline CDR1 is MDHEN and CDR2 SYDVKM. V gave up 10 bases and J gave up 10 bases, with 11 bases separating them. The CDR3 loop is CATRNGEQFF. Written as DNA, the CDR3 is TGTGCCACCAGGAACGGCGAGCAGTTCTTC.